This TCR beta chain is drawn from a study of OX40 agonist ivuxolimab in advanced cancers. Assay used: immunoSEQ multiplex PCR; TCRdb lists only in-frame clones, some missing. Of around 56,000 clones listed, roughly 77% were seen once; the top ten hold roughly 1.2%. From germline, CDR1 is SGHRS and CDR2 YFSETQ. V lost 4 bases and J lost 4, with 5 bases in between. The CDR3 has 12 amino acids. The gene calls are TRBV5-1 and TRBJ2-2; no firm D call. This specimen was CD4+ or CD8+ T cells sorted from blood, taken in a trial of the OX40 agonist ivuxolimab. The origin of this receptor is an adult with an advanced solid tumor such as melanoma, head and neck, liver or kidney cancer. The CDR3 DNA reads as TGCGCCAGCAGCAAAACCACCGGGGAGCTGTTTTTT. Amino acids: CASSKTTGELFF.